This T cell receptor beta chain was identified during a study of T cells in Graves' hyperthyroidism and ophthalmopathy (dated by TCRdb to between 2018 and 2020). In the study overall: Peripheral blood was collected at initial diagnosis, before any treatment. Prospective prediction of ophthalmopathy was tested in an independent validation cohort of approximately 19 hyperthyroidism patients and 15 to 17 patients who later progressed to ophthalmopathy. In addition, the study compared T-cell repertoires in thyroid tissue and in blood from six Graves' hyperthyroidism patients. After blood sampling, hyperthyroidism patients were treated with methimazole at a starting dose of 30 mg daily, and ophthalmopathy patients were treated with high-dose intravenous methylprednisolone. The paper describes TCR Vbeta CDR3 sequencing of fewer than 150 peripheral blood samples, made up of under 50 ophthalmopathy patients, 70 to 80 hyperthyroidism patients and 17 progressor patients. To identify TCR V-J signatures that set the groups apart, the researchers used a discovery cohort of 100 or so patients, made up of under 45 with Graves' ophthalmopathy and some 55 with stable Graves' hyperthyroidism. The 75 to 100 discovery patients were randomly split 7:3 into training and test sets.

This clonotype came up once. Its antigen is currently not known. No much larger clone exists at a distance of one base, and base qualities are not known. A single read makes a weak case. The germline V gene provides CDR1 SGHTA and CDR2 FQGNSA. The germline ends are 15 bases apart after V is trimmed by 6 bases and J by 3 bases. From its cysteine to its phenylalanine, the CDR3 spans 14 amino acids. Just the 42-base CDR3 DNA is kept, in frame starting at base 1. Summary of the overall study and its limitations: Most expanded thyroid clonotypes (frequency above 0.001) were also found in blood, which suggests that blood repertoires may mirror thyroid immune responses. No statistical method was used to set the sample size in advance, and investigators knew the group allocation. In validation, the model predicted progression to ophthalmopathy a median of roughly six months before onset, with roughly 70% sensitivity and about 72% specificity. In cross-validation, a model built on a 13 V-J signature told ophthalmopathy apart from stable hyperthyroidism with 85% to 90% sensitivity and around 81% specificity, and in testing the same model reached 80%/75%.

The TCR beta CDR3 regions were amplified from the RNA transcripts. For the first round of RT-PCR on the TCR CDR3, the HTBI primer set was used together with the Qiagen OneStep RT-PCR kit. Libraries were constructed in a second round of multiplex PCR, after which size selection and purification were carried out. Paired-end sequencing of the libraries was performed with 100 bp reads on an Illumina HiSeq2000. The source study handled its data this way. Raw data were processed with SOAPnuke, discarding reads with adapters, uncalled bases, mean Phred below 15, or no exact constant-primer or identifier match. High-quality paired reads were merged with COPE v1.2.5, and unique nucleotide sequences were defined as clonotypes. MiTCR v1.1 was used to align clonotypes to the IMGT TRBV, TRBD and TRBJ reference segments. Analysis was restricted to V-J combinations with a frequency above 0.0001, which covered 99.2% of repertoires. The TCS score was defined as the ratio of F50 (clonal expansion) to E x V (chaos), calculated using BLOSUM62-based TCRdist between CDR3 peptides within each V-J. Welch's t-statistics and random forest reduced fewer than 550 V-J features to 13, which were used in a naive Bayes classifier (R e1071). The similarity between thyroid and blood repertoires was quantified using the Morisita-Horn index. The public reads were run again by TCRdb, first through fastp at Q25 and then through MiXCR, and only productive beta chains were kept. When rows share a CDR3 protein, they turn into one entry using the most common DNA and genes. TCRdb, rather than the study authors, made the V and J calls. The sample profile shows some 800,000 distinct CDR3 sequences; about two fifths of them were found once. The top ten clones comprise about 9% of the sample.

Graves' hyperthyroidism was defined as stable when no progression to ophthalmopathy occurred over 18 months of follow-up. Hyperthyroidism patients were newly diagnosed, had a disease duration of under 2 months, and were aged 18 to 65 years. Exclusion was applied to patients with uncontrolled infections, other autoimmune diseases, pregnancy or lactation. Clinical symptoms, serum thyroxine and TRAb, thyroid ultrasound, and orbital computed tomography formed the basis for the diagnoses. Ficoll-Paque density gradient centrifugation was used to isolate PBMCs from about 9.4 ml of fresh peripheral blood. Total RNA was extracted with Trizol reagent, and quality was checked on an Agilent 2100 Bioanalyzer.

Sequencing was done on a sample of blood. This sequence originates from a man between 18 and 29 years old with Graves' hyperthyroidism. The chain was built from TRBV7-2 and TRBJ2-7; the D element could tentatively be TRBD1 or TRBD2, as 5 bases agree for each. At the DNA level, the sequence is TGTGCCAGCAGTTCGGGACCGCGCGGCTACGAGCAGTACTTC. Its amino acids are CASSSGPRGYEQYF.